These T cell receptor beta chains were read from a single sample in a study of T cell responses to AZD1222 COVID-19 vaccine. Repertoires were generated with immunoSEQ multiplex PCR, while TCRdb's copy carries only in-frame clones and drops some. The sample consists of roughly 180,000 clones, approximately 93% of them appearing once. This material consisted of peripheral blood, taken 28 days after the second AZD1222 dose. The source is an adult who received the AZD1222 COVID-19 vaccine. The CDR3 runs from the conserved cysteine through the conserved F or W. Fields, in order: CDR3 protein, CDR3 DNA, D gene, J gene, V gene, clone size. A D gene is named only where the DNA matches it firmly. Clone size is stated in some rows and not others, as once, few, many or a class when expanded.

CDR3aa: CASSGTAGNQPQHF
CDR3nt: TGTGCCAGCAGTGGGACAGCGGGAAATCAGCCCCAGCATTTT
d_gene: NA
j_gene: TRBJ1-5
v_gene: TRBV2
abundance: NA

CDR3aa: CASSFSGTEAFF
CDR3nt: TGTGCCAGCAGCTTCAGTGGGACTGAAGCTTTCTTT
d_gene: NA
j_gene: TRBJ1-1
v_gene: TRBV11-2
abundance: NA

CDR3aa: CASETENTEAFF
CDR3nt: TGTGCCAGCGAAACAGAGAACACTGAAGCTTTCTTT
d_gene: NA
j_gene: TRBJ1-1
v_gene: TRBV28
abundance: NA

CDR3aa: CASRGVTGDGYTF
CDR3nt: TGTGCCAGCAGAGGTGTTACAGGGGATGGCTACACCTTC
d_gene: TRBD1
j_gene: TRBJ1-2
v_gene: TRBV5-4
abundance: NA

CDR3aa: CASSKQLSGTDTQYF
CDR3nt: TGCGCCAGCAGCAAACAGTTGTCAGGCACAGATACGCAGTATTTT
d_gene: NA
j_gene: TRBJ2-3
v_gene: TRBV10-1
abundance: NA

CDR3aa: CASRKGGSADTQYF
CDR3nt: TGTGCCAGCAGAAAGGGTGGGTCCGCAGATACGCAGTATTTT
d_gene: NA
j_gene: TRBJ2-3
v_gene: TRBV9
abundance: NA

CDR3aa: CASSQVGWETQYF
CDR3nt: TGTGCCAGCAGCCAAGTTGGCTGGGAGACCCAGTACTTC
d_gene: NA
j_gene: TRBJ2-5
v_gene: TRBV14
abundance: NA

CDR3aa: CASSWTSGRPEQYF
CDR3nt: TGTGCCAGCAGCTGGACTAGCGGGAGACCCGAGCAGTACTTC
d_gene: TRBD2
j_gene: TRBJ2-7
v_gene: TRBV7-2
abundance: NA

CDR3aa: CASSEASGTENTEAFF
CDR3nt: TGTGCCAGCAGTGAAGCGAGCGGGACAGAGAACACTGAAGCTTTCTTT
d_gene: TRBD1
j_gene: TRBJ1-1
v_gene: TRBV2
abundance: NA

CDR3aa: CSVGSVEAFF
CDR3nt: TGCAGCGTTGGTTCCGTTGAAGCTTTCTTT
d_gene: NA
j_gene: TRBJ1-1
v_gene: TRBV29-1
abundance: NA

CDR3aa: CASSLGTETQYF
CDR3nt: TGTGCCAGCAGTCTCGGGACAGAGACCCAGTACTTC
d_gene: NA
j_gene: TRBJ2-5
v_gene: TRBV12-3/TRBV12-4
abundance: once

CDR3aa: CASSAGYGYTF
CDR3nt: TGTGCCAGCAGCGCGGGCTATGGCTACACCTTC
d_gene: NA
j_gene: TRBJ1-2
v_gene: TRBV6-5
abundance: NA

CDR3aa: CASSSRGTGTGELFF
CDR3nt: TGTGCCAGCAGTTCTAGGGGGACTGGCACCGGGGAGCTGTTTTTT
d_gene: NA
j_gene: TRBJ2-2
v_gene: TRBV27
abundance: NA

CDR3aa: CSVEGTGSGEQYF
CDR3nt: TGCAGCGTTGAAGGGACCGGCTCAGGCGAGCAGTACTTC
d_gene: NA
j_gene: TRBJ2-7
v_gene: TRBV29-1
abundance: NA

CDR3aa: CASSQAPSGGPSFF
CDR3nt: TGTGCCAGCAGCCAAGCGCCTAGCGGGGGGCCTTCGTTCTTC
d_gene: TRBD2
j_gene: TRBJ2-1
v_gene: TRBV3-1/TRBV3-2
abundance: NA

CDR3aa: CASSVDGQTDSPLHF
CDR3nt: TGTGCCAGCAGCGTAGACGGGCAGACCGACTCACCCCTCCACTTT
d_gene: NA
j_gene: TRBJ1-6
v_gene: TRBV9
abundance: NA

CDR3aa: CASRIPGQGRYEQYF
CDR3nt: TGTGCCAGCAGGATCCCGGGACAGGGAAGGTACGAGCAGTACTTC
d_gene: TRBD1
j_gene: TRBJ2-7
v_gene: TRBV6-5
abundance: NA

CDR3aa: CAISEGQSTDTQYF
CDR3nt: TGTGCCATCAGTGAAGGTCAGAGCACAGATACGCAGTATTTT
d_gene: NA
j_gene: TRBJ2-3
v_gene: TRBV10-3
abundance: NA

CDR3aa: CASSYGGSGNTIYF
CDR3nt: TGTGCCAGCAGTTACGGGGGCTCTGGAAACACCATATATTTT
d_gene: NA
j_gene: TRBJ1-3
v_gene: TRBV6-5
abundance: NA

CDR3aa: CASSQEWSNYGYTF
CDR3nt: TGCGCCAGCAGCCAAGAATGGTCCAACTATGGCTACACCTTC
d_gene: NA
j_gene: TRBJ1-2
v_gene: TRBV4-3
abundance: NA

CDR3aa: CASSALDSNSPLHF
CDR3nt: TGTGCCAGCAGCGCCCTGGACAGTAATTCACCCCTCCACTTT
d_gene: NA
j_gene: TRBJ1-6
v_gene: TRBV9
abundance: NA

CDR3aa: CASSGTWGTITGELFF
CDR3nt: TGTGCCAGTAGTGGGACATGGGGTACTATAACCGGGGAGCTGTTTTTT
d_gene: NA
j_gene: TRBJ2-2
v_gene: TRBV19
abundance: NA

CDR3aa: CAISSRALFSGNTIYF
CDR3nt: TGTGCCATCAGTTCCCGAGCCTTGTTCTCTGGAAACACCATATATTTT
d_gene: NA
j_gene: TRBJ1-3
v_gene: TRBV10-3
abundance: NA

CDR3aa: CASSLLAGGLSGELFF
CDR3nt: TGCGCCAGCAGCTTGCTAGCGGGAGGGCTATCCGGGGAGCTGTTTTTT
d_gene: TRBD2
j_gene: TRBJ2-2
v_gene: TRBV5-1
abundance: NA

CDR3aa: CASRRKDTSSYNSPLHF
CDR3nt: TGTGCCAGTAGGCGAAAGGATACAAGCTCCTATAATTCACCCCTCCACTTT
d_gene: NA
j_gene: TRBJ1-6
v_gene: TRBV19
abundance: NA

CDR3aa: CASSPRGTYEQYF
CDR3nt: TGTGCCAGCAGTCCCAGGGGTACCTACGAGCAGTACTTC
d_gene: NA
j_gene: TRBJ2-7
v_gene: TRBV12-3/TRBV12-4
abundance: once

CDR3aa: CASRLPRDHSYEQYF
CDR3nt: TGTGCCAGCAGGTTACCCCGGGACCACTCCTACGAGCAGTACTTC
d_gene: NA
j_gene: TRBJ2-7
v_gene: TRBV3-1/TRBV3-2
abundance: once

CDR3aa: CASSQGDEKLFF
CDR3nt: TGTGCCAGCAGCCAAGGGGATGAAAAACTGTTTTTT
d_gene: NA
j_gene: TRBJ1-4
v_gene: TRBV7-9
abundance: NA

CDR3aa: CSVAGGWDYGYTF
CDR3nt: TGCAGCGTTGCAGGGGGTTGGGACTATGGCTACACCTTC
d_gene: TRBD1
j_gene: TRBJ1-2
v_gene: TRBV29-1
abundance: NA

CDR3aa: CASAVGVVLGYTF
CDR3nt: TGTGCCAGCGCGGTCGGGGTGGTATTGGGCTACACCTTC
d_gene: NA
j_gene: TRBJ1-2
v_gene: TRBV12-3/TRBV12-4
abundance: NA

CDR3aa: CASSFGRYNEQFF
CDR3nt: TGTGCCAGCAGCTTCGGCAGATACAATGAGCAGTTCTTC
d_gene: NA
j_gene: TRBJ2-1
v_gene: TRBV7-2
abundance: NA

CDR3aa: CASSLAAGIYGYTF
CDR3nt: TGTGCCAGCAGCTTAGCAGCTGGGATCTATGGCTACACCTTC
d_gene: NA
j_gene: TRBJ1-2
v_gene: TRBV7-9
abundance: NA

CDR3aa: CASGDNMNTEAFF
CDR3nt: TGTGCCAGTGGAGACAACATGAACACTGAAGCTTTCTTT
d_gene: NA
j_gene: TRBJ1-1
v_gene: TRBV19
abundance: NA

CDR3aa: CASSRDFQETQYF
CDR3nt: TGTGCCAGCAGCCGGGACTTCCAAGAGACCCAGTACTTC
d_gene: NA
j_gene: TRBJ2-5
v_gene: TRBV13
abundance: NA

CDR3aa: CASSPRRGANTEAFF
CDR3nt: TGCGCCAGCAGTCCTCGACGGGGTGCGAACACTGAAGCTTTCTTT
d_gene: NA
j_gene: TRBJ1-1
v_gene: TRBV4-3
abundance: NA

CDR3aa: CASSPSRQGKADTQYF
CDR3nt: TGTGCCAGCTCACCGTCCCGACAGGGTAAGGCAGATACGCAGTATTTT
d_gene: TRBD1
j_gene: TRBJ2-3
v_gene: TRBV18
abundance: NA

CDR3aa: CASSPRTGEGAFF
CDR3nt: TGTGCCAGCAGCCCCCGGACAGGGGAGGGAGCTTTCTTT
d_gene: TRBD1
j_gene: TRBJ1-1
v_gene: TRBV5-5
abundance: NA

CDR3aa: CATSRVKGIRASASTDTQYF
CDR3nt: TGTGCCACCAGCAGAGTAAAGGGGATCCGGGCTAGCGCTAGCACAGATACGCAGTATTTT
d_gene: NA
j_gene: TRBJ2-3
v_gene: TRBV15
abundance: NA

CDR3aa: CASSLPQGELFF
CDR3nt: TGTGCCAGCAGCCTTCCTCAGGGGGAGCTGTTTTTT
d_gene: NA
j_gene: TRBJ2-2
v_gene: TRBV7-3
abundance: NA

CDR3aa: CASSLFSGGAGEQYF
CDR3nt: TGTGCCAGCAGCCTCTTTAGCGGGGGGGCGGGCGAGCAGTACTTC
d_gene: TRBD2
j_gene: TRBJ2-7
v_gene: TRBV5-4
abundance: NA

CDR3aa: CASSVGQGIVSPLHF
CDR3nt: TGTGCCAGCAGCGTAGGGCAGGGTATAGTTTCACCCCTCCACTTT
d_gene: NA
j_gene: TRBJ1-6
v_gene: TRBV9
abundance: once

CDR3aa: CASSPQGEGPQHF
CDR3nt: TGTGCCAGCTCACCACAGGGGGAAGGGCCCCAGCATTTT
d_gene: NA
j_gene: TRBJ1-5
v_gene: TRBV18
abundance: NA

CDR3aa: CASSRTGVVEKLFF
CDR3nt: TGTGCCAGCAGCCGGACAGGGGTTGTTGAAAAACTGTTTTTT
d_gene: TRBD1
j_gene: TRBJ1-4
v_gene: TRBV11-2
abundance: once

CDR3aa: CASTISGNSYNEQFF
CDR3nt: TGCGCCAGCACCATTAGCGGGAATTCCTACAATGAGCAGTTCTTC
d_gene: TRBD2
j_gene: TRBJ2-1
v_gene: TRBV5-1
abundance: once

CDR3aa: CASSVRPAYEQYF
CDR3nt: TGTGCCAGCAGCGTACGGCCCGCCTACGAGCAGTACTTC
d_gene: NA
j_gene: TRBJ2-7
v_gene: TRBV9
abundance: NA

CDR3aa: CASLDSGMGETQYF
CDR3nt: TGTGCCAGCCTCGATAGCGGGATGGGGGAGACCCAGTACTTC
d_gene: TRBD2
j_gene: TRBJ2-5
v_gene: TRBV6-5
abundance: NA